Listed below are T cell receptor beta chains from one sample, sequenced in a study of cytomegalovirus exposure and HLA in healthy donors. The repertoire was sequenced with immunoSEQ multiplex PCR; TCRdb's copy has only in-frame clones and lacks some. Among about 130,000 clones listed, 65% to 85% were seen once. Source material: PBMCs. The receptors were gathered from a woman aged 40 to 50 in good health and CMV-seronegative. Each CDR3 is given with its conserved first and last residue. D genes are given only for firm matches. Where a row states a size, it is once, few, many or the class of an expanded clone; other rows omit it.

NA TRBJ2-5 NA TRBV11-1 TGTGCCAGCGCCGACAGTTTCGGGGAGACCCAGTACTTC CASADSFGETQYF
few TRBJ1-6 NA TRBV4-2 TGTGCCAGCAGCCAAGAGGGACATTATAATTCACCCCTCCACTTT CASSQEGHYNSPLHF
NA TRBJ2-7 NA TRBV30 TGTGCCTGGAGTCTCGACATTGCACGCTACGAGCAGTACTTC CAWSLDIARYEQYF
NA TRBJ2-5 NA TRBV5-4 TGTGCCAGCAGGTCACCGGGACAAGAGACCCAGTACTTC CASRSPGQETQYF
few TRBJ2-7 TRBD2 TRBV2 TGTGCCAGTCAGGCGGGAGGAACCTACGAGCAGTACTTC CASQAGGTYEQYF
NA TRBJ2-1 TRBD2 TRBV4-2 TGTGCCAGCAGCTCCTCCGGGAGGGAGCAGTTCTTC CASSSSGREQFF
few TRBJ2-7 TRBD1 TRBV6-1 TGTGCCAGCAGTGTGGACAGGGGGGACCACGAGCAGTACTTC CASSVDRGDHEQYF
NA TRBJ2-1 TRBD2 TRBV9 TGTGCCAGCAGCCCCTTAGCGGGGGGGCCGCATGAGCAGTTCTTC CASSPLAGGPHEQFF
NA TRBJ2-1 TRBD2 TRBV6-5 TGTGCCAGCAGTTACGAGGCTAGCGGATACAATGAGCAGTTCTTC CASSYEASGYNEQFF
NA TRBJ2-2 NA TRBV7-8 TGTGCCAGCAGCTTAGGGGGGGGGCTAAACACCGGGGAGCTGTTTTTT CASSLGGGLNTGELFF
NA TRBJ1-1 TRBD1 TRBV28 TGTGCCAGCAGTTCGACCGACAGGGGCTTAACGGAGGCTTTCTTT CASSSTDRGLTEAFF
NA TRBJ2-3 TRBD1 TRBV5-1 TGCGCCAGCAGCTCGAGACAGGGGCGTTTGACAGATACGCAGTATTTT CASSSRQGRLTDTQYF
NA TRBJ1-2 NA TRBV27 TGTGCCAGCAGGGGACATACTAACTATGGCTACACCTTC CASRGHTNYGYTF
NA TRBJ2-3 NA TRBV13 TGTGCCAGCAGCGCAACTAGCACAGATACGCAGTATTTT CASSATSTDTQYF
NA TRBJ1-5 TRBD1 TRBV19 TGTGCCAGTAGTAACGGACAGGTTTATCAGCCCCAGCATTTT CASSNGQVYQPQHF